The TCR beta chain under discussion was sequenced for a study of response to subunit inactivated influenza vaccine. Study outcomes and limitations: T cells newly recruited by each seasonal influenza vaccination are few, the authors suggested.

This CDR3 is 17 amino acids long. With 0 bases clipped from V and 3 bases from J, the junction kept 7 bases outside the gene matches. Germline CDR1 reads SGDLS; CDR2 reads YYNGEE. TCRdb re-called the RT-PCR reads through MiXCR, storing one row per CDR3 protein. The sample records 800,000 or so distinct CDR3 sequences, around 20% being singletons. In this sample, this clonotype turned up once. The target antigen is unknown. The V gene is TRBV9, the J gene TRBJ2-7, with 12 bases that match TRBD2. This clonotype originated in a man between 45 and 60 years old who received an inactivated influenza vaccine. The sequences come from PBMCs from blood, collected about 5 days after vaccination. The CDR3 loop reads CASSVGLAGAGFYEQYF. As DNA, the CDR3 is TGTGCCAGCAGCGTAGGACTAGCGGGAGCTGGATTCTACGAGCAGTACTTC.